The rows below give T cell receptor beta chains drawn from one sample of a study of blood T cells in healthy people across ages. TCRdb reprocessed the 5' RACE reads via MiXCR and lists one record per CDR3 protein. The table includes fewer than 800,000 distinct CDR3 sequences, about 21% detected once. Sequenced input: blood. These receptors were taken from a man in his sixties or seventies in good health. Each CDR3 is given with its conserved first and last residue. D genes are given only for firm matches.

V gene	D gene	J gene	CDR3 protein
TRBV20-1	.	TRBJ2-7	CSARSGAAIYEQYF
TRBV5-1	TRBD1	TRBJ2-1	CASSLGQGRQFF
TRBV4-1	.	TRBJ1-2	CASSQEGEWSYGYTF
TRBV7-3	.	TRBJ2-2	CASSLAASGTGELFF
TRBV6-1	TRBD1	TRBJ1-5	CASSTSAGTGGNQPQHF
TRBV5-4	TRBD2	TRBJ2-3	CASSSGLASLTDTQYF
TRBV7-9	.	TRBJ2-6	CASTYPASGANVLTF
TRBV20-1	.	TRBJ2-2	CSAFPGQHGAGELFF
TRBV18	.	TRBJ2-6	CASSSDSPATGANVLTF
TRBV5-1	TRBD1	TRBJ2-4	CASSPLTGEDIQYF
TRBV5-1	TRBD1	TRBJ1-1	CASSGGQGMNTEAFF
TRBV3-1	.	TRBJ2-4	CASSQETASLTKNIQYF
TRBV20-1	.	TRBJ2-3	CSAPGVGLQYF
TRBV20-1	TRBD1	TRBJ1-1	CSAHKQGKAFF
TRBV20-1	TRBD2	TRBJ2-5	CSATGTSGRYKETQYF
TRBV10-3	.	TRBJ1-1	CAISGQPLNTEAFF
TRBV28	.	TRBJ2-7	CASANGGRGYEQYF
TRBV14	TRBD2	TRBJ2-5	CASSQELAGVETQYF
TRBV24-1	.	TRBJ2-1	CATSVSGTEQFF
TRBV7-2	.	TRBJ1-2	CASSLSGLYTF
TRBV5-6	TRBD2	TRBJ2-3	CASSLAFSGRGTDTQYF
TRBV7-7	TRBD1	TRBJ2-2	CASSLAQGTLTGELFF
TRBV20-1	TRBD1	TRBJ1-5	CSALQGMSNQPQHF
TRBV28	.	TRBJ2-1	CASTGAGPSSYNEQFF
TRBV20-1	TRBD2	.	CSAHLTSGGYEQYF
TRBV6-1	.	TRBJ1-2	CASSEAGHGYGYTF
TRBV28	TRBD2	.	CASRGTSGSKREQFF
TRBV7-8	.	TRBJ2-1	CASTHVRSYNEQFF
TRBV7-6	.	TRBJ2-3	CASSLGAGLRAKRSTDTQYF
TRBV3-1	.	TRBJ2-2	CASSQGWNTGELFF
TRBV18	.	TRBJ2-5	CASSQQGGRGVEQYF
TRBV10-3	TRBD1	TRBJ2-1	CAISDDRGGINEQFF
TRBV6-5	.	TRBJ2-7	CASSNRRGYEQYF
TRBV2	.	TRBJ2-5	CASSRDQGETQYF
TRBV7-9	.	TRBJ2-4	CASSLDLGIVNIQYF
TRBV9	.	TRBJ2-2	CASSAPPRANTGELFF
TRBV12-3/TRBV12-4	.	TRBJ2-1	CASSLRGDEQFF
TRBV29-1	TRBD2	.	CSVTRTSGRPEQFF
TRBV30	TRBD2	TRBJ2-4	CAWSVWGGEAKNIQYF